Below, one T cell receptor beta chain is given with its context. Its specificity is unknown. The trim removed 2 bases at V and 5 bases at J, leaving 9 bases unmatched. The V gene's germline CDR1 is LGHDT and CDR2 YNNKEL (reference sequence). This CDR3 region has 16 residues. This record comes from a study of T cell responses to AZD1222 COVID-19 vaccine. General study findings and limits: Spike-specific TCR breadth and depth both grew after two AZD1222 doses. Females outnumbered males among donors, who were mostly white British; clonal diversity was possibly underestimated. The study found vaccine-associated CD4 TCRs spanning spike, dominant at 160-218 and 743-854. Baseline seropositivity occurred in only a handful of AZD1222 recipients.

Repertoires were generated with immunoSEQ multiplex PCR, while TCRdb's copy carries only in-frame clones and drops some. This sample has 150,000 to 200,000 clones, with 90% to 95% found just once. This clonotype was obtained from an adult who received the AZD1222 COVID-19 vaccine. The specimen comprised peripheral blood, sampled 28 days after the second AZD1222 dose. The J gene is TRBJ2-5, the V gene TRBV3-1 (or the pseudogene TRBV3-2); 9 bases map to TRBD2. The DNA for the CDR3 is TGTGCCAGCAGCCAATGGGGACTAGCATCCGGGGAGACCCAGTACTTC. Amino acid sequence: CASSQWGLASGETQYF.